Given below is one T cell receptor beta chain in context. The identical CDR3 is also encoded by other nucleotide sequences in the sample. This entry belongs to a study of blood T cell repertoires in COVID-19. Only in-frame clones appear in the TCRdb table, and some are missing; sequencing was by immunoSEQ multiplex PCR. The sample records 80,000 to 100,000 clones, 85% to 90% being singletons. This CDR3 is built from 14 residues. CDR1 and CDR2 from the germline V gene are SNHLY and FYNNEI. V trimming: 3 bases; J trimming: 6 bases; junction bases outside the gene matches: 4. The sample comprised peripheral blood. The TCR sequence derives from a human donor with COVID-19, enrolled during active disease. The donor label of this sample is uncertain. This chain joins TRBV2 and TRBJ1-5, with TRBD1 matching over 8 bases. The CDR3 coding sequence is TGTGCCAGCAGTGACAGGGGGCGAAGTCAGCCCCAGCATTTT. Translation gives CASSDRGRSQPQHF. Variable domain in full (rest from reference TRBV2 and TRBJ1-5): EPEVTQTPSHQVTQMGQEVILRCVPISNHLYFYWYRQILGQKVEFLVSFYNNEISEKSEIFDDQFSVERPDGSNFTLKIRSTKLEDSAMYFCASSDRGRSQPQHFGDGTRLSIL.